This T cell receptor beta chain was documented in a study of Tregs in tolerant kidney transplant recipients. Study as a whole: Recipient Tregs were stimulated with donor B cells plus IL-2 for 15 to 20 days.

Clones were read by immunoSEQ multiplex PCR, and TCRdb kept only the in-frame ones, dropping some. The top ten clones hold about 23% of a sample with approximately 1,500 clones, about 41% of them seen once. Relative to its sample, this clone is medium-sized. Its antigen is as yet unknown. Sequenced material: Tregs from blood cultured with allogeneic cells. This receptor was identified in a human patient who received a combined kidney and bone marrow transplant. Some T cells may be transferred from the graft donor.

The CDR3 DNA follows: TGTGCCAGCGGCCCCGGACGGGCGAACACCGGGGAGCTGTTTTTT. Translating it yields CASGPGRANTGELFF. The V gene is TRBV28, the J gene TRBJ2-2; D is uncertain. V was shortened by 8 bases and J by 0 bases, with 13 bases between the two germline ends. Germline CDR1 reads MDHEN; CDR2 reads SYDVKM. CDR3 length: 15 amino acids.